The subject of this entry is one T cell receptor beta chain. The data were taken from a study of CD8+ T cells in alopecia areata. Treatment of the sample: oral pan-JAK inhibitor, 5-10 mg twice daily. Following extraction, RNA underwent reverse transcription to cDNA, which served as the sequencing template. TCRdb's table, derived via immunoSEQ multiplex PCR, lists solely in-frame clones and lacks some. The sample shows nearly 200,000 clones, roughly 60% of them seen only once. The germline V gene encodes CDR1 SGHAT and CDR2 FQDESV (reference sequence). J was trimmed by 2 bases and V by 2 bases; bases with no gene match: 10. This CDR3 is 18 amino acids long.

The source material was CD4+ T cells sorted from blood, sampled at week 24, from a patient treated with tofacitinib. The clonotype originates from a human donor with alopecia areata. This chain uses TRBV11-1 with TRBJ2-5; TRBD2 agrees at 11 bases. CDR3 protein: CASSLNSLAGGRQETQYF. In nucleotides, the CDR3 is TGTGCCAGCAGCTTAAATTCGCTAGCGGGAGGCCGTCAAGAGACCCAGTACTTC.